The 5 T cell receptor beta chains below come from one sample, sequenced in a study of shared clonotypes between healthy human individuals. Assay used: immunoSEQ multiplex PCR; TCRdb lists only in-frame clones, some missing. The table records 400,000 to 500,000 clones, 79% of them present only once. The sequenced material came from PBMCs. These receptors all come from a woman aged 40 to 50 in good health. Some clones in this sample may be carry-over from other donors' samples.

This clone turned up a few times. The CDR3 is CASSATGLASEQYF. In DNA form, the CDR3 reads TGTGCCAGCAGCGCTACGGGACTAGCGAGCGAGCAGTACTTC. V and J are TRBV7-3 and TRBJ2-7; 10 bases line up with TRBD2. This CDR3 has 14 amino acids. CDR1 and CDR2 from the germline V gene are SGHTA and FQGTGA. V shed 5 bases and J 6 bases; nucleotides not matched to a gene: 7.

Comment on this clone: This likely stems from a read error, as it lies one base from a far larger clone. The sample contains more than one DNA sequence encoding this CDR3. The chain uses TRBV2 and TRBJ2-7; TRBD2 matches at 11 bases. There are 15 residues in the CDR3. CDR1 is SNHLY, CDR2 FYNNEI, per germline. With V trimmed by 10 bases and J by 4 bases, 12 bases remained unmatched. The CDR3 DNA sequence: TGTGCCACACCCGGGGCTAGCGGGAGGTCATACGAGCAGTACTTC. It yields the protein CATPGASGRSYEQYF.

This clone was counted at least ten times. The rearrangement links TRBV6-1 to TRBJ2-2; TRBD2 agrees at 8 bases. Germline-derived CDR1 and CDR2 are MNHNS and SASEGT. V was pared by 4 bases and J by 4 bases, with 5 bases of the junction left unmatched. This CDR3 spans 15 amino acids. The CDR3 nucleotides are TGTGCCAGCAGTGCCGGGAGGGCGCGCACCGGGGAGCTGTTTTTT. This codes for CASSAGRARTGELFF.

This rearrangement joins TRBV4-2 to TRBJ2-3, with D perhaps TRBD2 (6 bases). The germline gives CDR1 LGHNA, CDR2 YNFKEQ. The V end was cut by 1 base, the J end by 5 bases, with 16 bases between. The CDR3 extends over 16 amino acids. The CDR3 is CASSQGSGRGVDTQYF. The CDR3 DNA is TGTGCCAGCAGCCAAGGATCCGGGAGAGGGGTAGATACGCAGTATTTT.

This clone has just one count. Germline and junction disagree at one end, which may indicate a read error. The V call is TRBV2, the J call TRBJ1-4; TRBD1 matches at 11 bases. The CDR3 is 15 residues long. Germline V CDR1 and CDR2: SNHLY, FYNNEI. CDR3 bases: TGTGCCAGCAGGGAAGGGGACAGGGGGAATGAAAAACTGTTTTTT. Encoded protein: CASREGDRGNEKLFF.